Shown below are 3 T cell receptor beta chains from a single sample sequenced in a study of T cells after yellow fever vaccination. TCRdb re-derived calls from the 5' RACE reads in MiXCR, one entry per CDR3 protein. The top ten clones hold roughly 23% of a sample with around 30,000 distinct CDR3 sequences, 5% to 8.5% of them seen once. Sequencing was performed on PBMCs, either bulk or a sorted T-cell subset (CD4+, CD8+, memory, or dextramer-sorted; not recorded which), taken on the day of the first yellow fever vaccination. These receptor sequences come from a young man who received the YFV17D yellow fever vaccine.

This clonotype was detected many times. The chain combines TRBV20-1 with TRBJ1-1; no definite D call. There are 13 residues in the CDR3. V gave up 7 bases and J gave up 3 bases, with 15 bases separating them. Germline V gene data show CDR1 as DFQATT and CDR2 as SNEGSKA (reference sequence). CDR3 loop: CSVQEGRDTEAFF. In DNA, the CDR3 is TGCAGTGTTCAAGAGGGCCGGGACACTGAAGCTTTCTTT.

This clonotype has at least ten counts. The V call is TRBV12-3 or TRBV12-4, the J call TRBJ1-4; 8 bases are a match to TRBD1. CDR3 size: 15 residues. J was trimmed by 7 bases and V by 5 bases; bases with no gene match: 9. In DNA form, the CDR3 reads TGTGCCAGCAGTGCCCGACAGGGGAGAGCTGAAAAACTGTTTTTT. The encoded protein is CASSARQGRAEKLFF.

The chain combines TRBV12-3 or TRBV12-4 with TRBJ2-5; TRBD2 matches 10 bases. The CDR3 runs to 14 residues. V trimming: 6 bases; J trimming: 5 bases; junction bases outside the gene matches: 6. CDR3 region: CASSPSGGGETQYF. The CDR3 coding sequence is TGTGCCAGCAGCCCAAGCGGGGGGGGGGAGACCCAGTACTTC.